The rows below give T cell receptor beta chains drawn from one sample of a study of vaccination and CD4 T cells after COVID-19. These receptors have no identified antigens. TCRdb redid the calling of the PCR reads with MiXCR, one entry per CDR3 protein. The data contain 20,000 to 25,000 distinct CDR3 sequences, 35% to 40% of them singletons. Sequenced material: CD4+ T cells from blood, cultured in vitro, taken before SARS-CoV-2 vaccination. The receptors were sampled from a human donor who had recovered from COVID-19. The CDR3 runs from the conserved cysteine through the conserved F or W. The D gene is left open where the match is weak. Clone size is stated in some rows and not others, as once, few, many or a class when expanded.

d_gene	v_gene	abundance	j_gene	CDR3nt	CDR3aa
.	TRBV5-6	few	TRBJ2-5	TGTGCCAGCAGCTTGGTCCCCGGGGGAGGGACCCAGTACTTC	CASSLVPGGGTQYF
.	TRBV19	few	TRBJ2-7	TGTGCCAGTAGGGACCGCTACGAGCAGTACTTC	CASRDRYEQYF
.	TRBV20-1	few	TRBJ2-2	TGCAGTGCTCAGGGGGGAACGAACACCGGGGAGCTGTTTTTT	CSAQGGTNTGELFF
.	TRBV21-1	few	TRBJ2-7	TGTGCCAGCACAGACAGGGGCGTCCCCTACGAGCAGTACTTC	CASTDRGVPYEQYF
TRBD1	TRBV6-2/TRBV6-3	.	TRBJ2-7	TGTGCCAGCAGTTCCGGAACCGGGACAGGGTCTAACGAGCAGTACTTC	CASSSGTGTGSNEQYF
TRBD1	TRBV6-1	.	TRBJ1-4	TGTGCCAGCAGTCGACAGGGGGCGCGTGAAAAACTGTTTTTT	CASSRQGAREKLFF
.	TRBV11-3	few	TRBJ2-7	TGTGCCAGCAGCTTAGGCGGGGCAACCTCCTACGAGCAGTACTTC	CASSLGGATSYEQYF
.	TRBV7-2	.	TRBJ2-1	TGTGCCAGCAGCGTTAGGGGGTTTCGAGGCGCCTACAATGAGCAGTTCTTC	CASSVRGFRGAYNEQFF
.	TRBV6-1	.	TRBJ1-5	TGTGCCAGCAGGCCATATTTGGAGGATAGCAATCAGCCCCAGCATTTT	CASRPYLEDSNQPQHF
.	TRBV25-1	few	TRBJ1-1	TGTGCCAGCATCGGGGTGGGGGGCACTGAAGCTTTCTTT	CASIGVGGTEAFF
.	TRBV27	few	TRBJ1-2	TGTGCCAGCAGTTTAACGATCGATTATGGCTACACCTTC	CASSLTIDYGYTF
.	TRBV20-1	.	TRBJ2-5	TGCAGTGCTACCAACCTGCGGAACCAAGAGACCCAGTACTTC	CSATNLRNQETQYF
.	TRBV10-3	few	TRBJ1-1	TGTGCCATCAGTGCTGGTCAGGGAAGGGGGAACACTGAAGCTTTCTTT	CAISAGQGRGNTEAFF
.	TRBV19	few	TRBJ1-2	TGTGCCAGTACCCGGGGGGGGTACTATGGCTACACCTTC	CASTRGGYYGYTF
.	TRBV6-5	.	TRBJ2-5	TGTGCCAGCAGTTTGCAGGGGCCTTTCAGCGGAGATAAAGAGACCCAGTACTTC	CASSLQGPFSGDKETQYF
TRBD1	TRBV7-6	.	TRBJ1-5	TGTGCCAGCAGCCAAGACAGGGGTCAGCCCCAGCATTTT	CASSQDRGQPQHF
.	TRBV30	once	TRBJ1-6	TGTGCCTGGAGTGTCAATTCACCCCTCCACTTT	CAWSVNSPLHF
.	TRBV4-1	.	TRBJ1-5	TGCGCCAGCAGCCAGATCGGAGGGGGAGCGGATCAGCCCCAGCATTTT	CASSQIGGGADQPQHF
.	TRBV20-1	few	TRBJ1-1	TGCAGTGCTAGGCCTCGAGGACACCAAAGGAACACTGAAGCTTTCTTT	CSARPRGHQRNTEAFF
TRBD2	TRBV20-1	.	TRBJ2-3	TGCAGTGCCTCATCGGGGGGAGGGTGGGGTACGCAGTATTTT	CSASSGGGWGTQYF
TRBD1	TRBV6-4	few	TRBJ2-2	TGTGCCAGCAGTGCGGGGACAGGGCGGGACACCGGGGAGCTGTTTTTT	CASSAGTGRDTGELFF
.	TRBV24-1	.	TRBJ1-5	TGTGCCACCGGGGGGGGAGTTGGGTATCAGCCCCAGCATTTT	CATGGGVGYQPQHF
TRBD1	TRBV6-1	.	TRBJ2-1	TGTGCCAGCAGGGACAGGGGCCAAGGGGAGCAGTTCTTC	CASRDRGQGEQFF
.	TRBV20-1	once	TRBJ1-2	TGCAGTGCTAGAGATCTAATAGGTCGGTTCGGGAGGAGAAACTATGGCTACACCTTC	CSARDLIGRFGRRNYGYTF
.	TRBV24-1	once	TRBJ2-1	TGTGCCACCAGTGATAAAATTAGGCACAATGAGCAGTTCTTC	CATSDKIRHNEQFF
TRBD1	TRBV7-2	few	TRBJ1-2	TGTGCCAGCAGCTCCGCTCGACAGGGAAGCTACACCTTC	CASSSARQGSYTF
.	TRBV6-2/TRBV6-3	.	TRBJ1-1	TGTGCCAGCAGCTTAAGTCCGGGGTTGATCATGAACACTGAAGCTTTCTTT	CASSLSPGLIMNTEAFF
TRBD2	TRBV12-3/TRBV12-4	.	TRBJ2-1	TGTGCCAGCAGTTTGGCCACTAGCGGGGCCTACAATGAGCAGTTCTTC	CASSLATSGAYNEQFF
.	TRBV6-5	few	TRBJ1-3	TGTGCCAGCAGTACTCGGACGGGTGGAAACACCATATATTTT	CASSTRTGGNTIYF
.	TRBV20-1	few	TRBJ2-5	TGCAGTGCTAGCATACCCGTAGGAGAGACCCAGTACTTC	CSASIPVGETQYF
.	TRBV20-1	few	TRBJ2-5	TGCAGTGCGAAATCCGCACAGGCGATCCAACAGACTTCGTACTTC	CSAKSAQAIQQTSYF
.	TRBV19	.	TRBJ2-2	TGTGCCAGTAGTACGACGGGGTTGCCCGGGGAGCTGTTTTTT	CASSTTGLPGELFF
TRBD1	TRBV4-3	.	TRBJ2-5	TGCGCCAGCAGCCAAGAGACAGGGGGCGCGAGTAAACGAGAGACCCAGTACTTC	CASSQETGGASKRETQYF
.	TRBV28	.	TRBJ1-1	TGTGCCAGCAGTTTACCGGGAAAGGGCACTGAAGCTTTCTTT	CASSLPGKGTEAFF
.	TRBV7-2	few	TRBJ2-6	TGTGCCAGCAGCTTAGAATTCTCTGGGGCCAACGTCCTGACTTTC	CASSLEFSGANVLTF
TRBD2	TRBV7-2	few	TRBJ2-7	TGTGCCAGCAGCCGCCGGACTAGCTACGAGCAGTACTTC	CASSRRTSYEQYF
TRBD2	TRBV11-3	.	TRBJ2-3	TGTGCCAGCAGCTTAGTCCGCGGGAGCGGGGCAGATACGCAGTATTTT	CASSLVRGSGADTQYF
TRBD2	TRBV2	.	TRBJ2-7	TGTGCCAGCATGGCGAGTCTAGCGGGTTACGAGCAGTACTTC	CASMASLAGYEQYF
TRBD1	TRBV23-1	.	TRBJ2-3	TGCGCCAGCAGTCATGAACCTCCGGGACAGGGGGTTACAGATACGCAGTATTTT	CASSHEPPGQGVTDTQYF